The present entry profiles one T cell receptor beta chain with its context. Which antigen it targets is not known. Within one base of it there is no much larger clone, and no base qualities were kept. The CDR3 holds 15 amino acids from the cysteine to the phenylalanine. Only CDR3 DNA remains: 45 bases, in frame from the first base. Trimming takes 9 bases from V and 6 bases from J, and the germline ends sit 24 bases apart. Based on the germline V gene, the CDR1 and CDR2 sequences are MDHEN and SYDVKM. During colonoscopy, one to two pinch biopsies were obtained from the rectum for research. Before the diagnostic colonoscopy, none of the ulcerative colitis patients had been given any immunosuppressive medication. Before DNA was isolated, the rectal biopsies underwent proteinase K digestion. The Wizard kit (Promega) was used to extract genomic DNA from both blood and intestinal samples. Rearranged CDR3 beta regions were amplified from genomic DNA with multiplex V and J primers using the immunoSEQ TRB Survey service. To keep sequencing depth equal across samples, survey-level depth of up to 500,000 reads per sample was applied. The libraries were purified, combined into pools and sequenced with Illumina technology. The original pipeline was this. Productive clonality, sample overlap, pairwise scatters, CDR3 beta length, V/D/J gene usage and productiveness were all assessed with the immunoSEQ online tools. Calculated diversity was defined as the number of unique rearrangements divided by total templates times 100, and Shannon and Simpson indices were additionally computed. Principal component analysis used the R prcomp function and ggbiplot package on Z-score normalized data. Morisita's index was used to quantify blood-rectal clonal overlap within each subject. In TCRdb, the immuneACCESS table is reduced to in-frame sequences with V and J assigned. These tables do not hold every clone; where another copy was compared, an unresolved V gene accounts for under half, and the others remain unexplained. That table furnishes V, J and clone size, whereas the DNA furnished D and trimming. For this sample there are about 36,000 clones; 73% appear just once. The top ten clonotypes cover roughly 0.7% of the sample.

The sample comes from a study of pediatric ulcerative colitis (dated by TCRdb to between 2018 and 2020). For the study in its entirety: Of the ulcerative colitis patients, about 7 had pancolitis and two had left-sided colitis, and histology in every patient was consistent with ulcerative colitis. Using the Pediatric Ulcerative Colitis Activity Index, two patients were classed as having mild disease, several as having moderate disease and three as having acute severe colitis. From nine newly diagnosed, treatment-naive pediatric ulcerative colitis patients and four non-IBD control children, paired blood and rectal samples were collected.

What the study reported, not specific to this receptor: Because the repertoires came from total lymphocyte DNA, rare subsets such as regulatory T cells may have patterns that are not reflected. Blood-derived T cells may have been included in rectal pinch biopsies, especially in patients with overt colitis. Features of the rectal repertoire distinguished controls, mild-moderate colitis patients and acute severe colitis patients, and in acute severe colitis, rectal diversity was reduced because of clonal expansions. The healthy control group was small, consisting of only four individuals. Compared with controls, ulcerative colitis patients showed significantly higher autologous blood-rectal clonal overlap, a finding that suggests increased T cell trafficking to inflamed tissue. For technical reasons, blood samples from a couple of patients gave substantially fewer templates, and these samples were excluded from the blood-rectal overlap analysis. A couple of rectal CDR3 clonotypes were detected in all ulcerative colitis patients and were not detected in any of the controls.

The sample comprised gut tissue. The clonotype comes from a boy aged 5-17 years with moderate ulcerative colitis. The chain couples TRBV28 to TRBJ2-7; the D gene is unclear. The CDR3 sequence is CARDPPHRVRIEQYF. DNA sequence: TGTGCCAGAGATCCCCCGCATCGCGTCCGGATCGAGCAGTACTTC.